Reported below is one TCR beta chain. Its specificity is not known. The entry originates in a study of blood T cells in healthy people across ages. Regarding the study as a whole: There were more naive CD4+ cells and higher diversity in long-lived donors than in aged donors.

PBMCs were isolated at a quantity of at least 6 million per sample. The trim removed 3 bases at V and 0 bases at J, leaving 4 bases unmatched. Germline values: CDR1 SEHNR, CDR2 FQNEAQ (reference sequence). This CDR3 is built from 16 residues. The authors ran a second PCR of roughly 6 to 12 cycles using a sample-barcoded 5' primer and a J-beta primer mix. TCRdb itself ran the 5' RACE reads through MiXCR, one entry per CDR3 protein. The sample records some 900,000 distinct CDR3 sequences, around 46% being singletons. Material: blood. V gene TRBV7-9 combines with J gene TRBJ2-3; 9 nucleotides align to TRBD2. The clonotype originates from a young man in good health. CDR3 region: CASSFAGGISTDTQYF. CDR3 DNA sequence: TGTGCCAGCAGCTTCGCGGGGGGGATTAGCACAGATACGCAGTATTTT.